This record concerns one TCR beta chain sequence. Sequence at one end of the junction differs from germline and may be a read error. In the source study's methods: For nucleated cells, counts were estimated from reference gene primer amplification. The data were produced by immunoSEQ multiplex PCR, yet TCRdb's version contains in-frame clones alone and is incomplete. V, J and clone size are those of that table, while D and trimming were read from the DNA. In the table there are over 200,000 clones, 91% of which are singletons. Germline assignment: CDR1 MDHEN and CDR2 SYDVKM. CDR3 length: 11 amino acids. This sample is drawn from a study of blood T cell repertoires in COVID-19.

Material for sequencing was peripheral blood. The source is a person aged 18 to 35 with COVID-19, enrolled during active disease. The chain combines TRBV28 with TRBJ1-2; D is perhaps TRBD1 (5 bases). The CDR3 DNA is TGTGCCAGCAGGATCTCCAGGGAAAGCCACTTC. Amino acid sequence: CASRISRESHF.